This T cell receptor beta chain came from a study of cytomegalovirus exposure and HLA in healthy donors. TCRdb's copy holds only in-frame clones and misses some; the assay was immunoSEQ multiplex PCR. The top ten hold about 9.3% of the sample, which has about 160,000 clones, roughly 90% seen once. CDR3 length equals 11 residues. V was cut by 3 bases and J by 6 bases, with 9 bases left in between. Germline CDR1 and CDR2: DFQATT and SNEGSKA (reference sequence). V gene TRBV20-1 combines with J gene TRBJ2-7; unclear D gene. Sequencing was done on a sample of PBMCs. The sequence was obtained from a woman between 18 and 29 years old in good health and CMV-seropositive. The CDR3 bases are TGCAGTGCTAGTATCCCTCCCGAGCAGTACTTC. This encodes CSASIPPEQYF.